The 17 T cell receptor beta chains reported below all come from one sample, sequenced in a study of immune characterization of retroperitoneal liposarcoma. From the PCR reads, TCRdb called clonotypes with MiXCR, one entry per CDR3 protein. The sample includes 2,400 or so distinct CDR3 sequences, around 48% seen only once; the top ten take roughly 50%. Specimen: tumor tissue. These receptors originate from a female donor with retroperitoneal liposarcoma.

Here the CDR3 reads CASSEARGAFSTDTQYF. The CDR3 DNA reads as TGTGCCAGCAGTGAAGCTCGCGGCGCGTTTTCCACAGATACGCAGTATTTT. This chain connects TRBV6-1 to TRBJ2-3; D gene ambiguous. V was trimmed by 0 bases and J by 2 bases, leaving 15 bases between them. Germline loops: CDR1 MNHNS, CDR2 SASEGT. The CDR3 totals 17 residues.

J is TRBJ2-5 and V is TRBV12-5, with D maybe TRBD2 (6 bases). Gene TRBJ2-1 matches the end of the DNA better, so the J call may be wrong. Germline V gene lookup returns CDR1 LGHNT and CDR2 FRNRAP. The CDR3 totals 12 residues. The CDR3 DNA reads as TGTGCTAGTGGTTTTAGCGGCAATGAGCAGTTCTTC. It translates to CASGFSGNEQFF.

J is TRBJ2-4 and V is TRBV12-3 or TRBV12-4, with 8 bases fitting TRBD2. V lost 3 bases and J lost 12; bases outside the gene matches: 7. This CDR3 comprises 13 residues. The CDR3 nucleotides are TGTGCCAGCAGTTTCGGGAGCGGGAGCACTCAGTACTTC. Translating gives CASSFGSGSTQYF.

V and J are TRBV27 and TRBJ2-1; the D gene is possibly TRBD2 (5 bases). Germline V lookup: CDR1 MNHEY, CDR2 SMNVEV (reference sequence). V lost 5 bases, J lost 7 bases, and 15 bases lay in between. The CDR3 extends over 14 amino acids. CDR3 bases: TGTGCCAGCAGTCCACTAGTATTCGGAAATGAGCAGTTCTTC. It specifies CASSPLVFGNEQFF.

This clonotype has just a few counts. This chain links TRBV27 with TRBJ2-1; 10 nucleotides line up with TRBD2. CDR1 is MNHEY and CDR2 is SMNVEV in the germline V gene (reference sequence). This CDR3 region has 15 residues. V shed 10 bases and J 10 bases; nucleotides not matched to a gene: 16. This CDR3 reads CATKAGGGSMYEQFF. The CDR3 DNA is TGTGCCACCAAAGCGGGAGGGGGGTCTATGTACGAGCAGTTCTTC.

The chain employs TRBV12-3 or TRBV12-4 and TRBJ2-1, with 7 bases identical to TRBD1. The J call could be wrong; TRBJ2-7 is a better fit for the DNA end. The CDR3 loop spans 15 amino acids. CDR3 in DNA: TGTGCCAGCAGTTTAGACCGGGACAGATTCTACGAGCAGTACTTC. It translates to CASSLDRDRFYEQYF.

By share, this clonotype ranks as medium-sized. The chain's CDR3 is CASSPGGPARDTQYF. CDR3 bases: TGTGCCAGCAGCCCCGGTGGGCCGGCTAGAGATACGCAGTATTTT. The genes are TRBV7-6 and TRBJ2-3; D unresolved. V gave up 5 bases and J gave up 5 bases, with 17 bases separating them. CDR1 and CDR2 from the germline V gene are SGHVS and FNYEAQ. The length of the CDR3 is 15 residues.

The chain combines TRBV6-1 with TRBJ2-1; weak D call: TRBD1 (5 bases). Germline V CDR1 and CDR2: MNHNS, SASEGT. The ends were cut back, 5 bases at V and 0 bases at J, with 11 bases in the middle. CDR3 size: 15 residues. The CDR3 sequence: CASSTDTSSYNEQFF. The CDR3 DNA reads TGTGCCAGCAGTACGGACACGTCCTCCTACAATGAGCAGTTCTTC.

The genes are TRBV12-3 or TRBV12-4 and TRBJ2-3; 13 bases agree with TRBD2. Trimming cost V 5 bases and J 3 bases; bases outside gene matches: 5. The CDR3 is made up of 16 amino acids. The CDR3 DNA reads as TGTGCCAGCAGTGGTACTAGCGGGGGGGCGACAGATACGCAGTATTTT. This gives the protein CASSGTSGGATDTQYF.

CDR3 coding DNA: TGTGCCAGCAGTGACTCAGGTAACTCCTACAATGAGCAGTTCTTC. Protein sequence: CASSDSGNSYNEQFF. The chain employs TRBV6-4 and TRBJ2-1, with D hard to call. Trimming shortened V by 0 bases and J by 0 bases, and 6 bases separated the two germline ends. The CDR3 loop spans 15 amino acids. Germline V gene lookup returns CDR1 MRHNA and CDR2 SNTAGT.

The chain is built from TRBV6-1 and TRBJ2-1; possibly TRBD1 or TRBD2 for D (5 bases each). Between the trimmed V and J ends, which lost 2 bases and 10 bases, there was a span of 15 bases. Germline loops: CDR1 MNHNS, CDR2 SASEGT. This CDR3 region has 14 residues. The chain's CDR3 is CASSEWGRDYEQFF. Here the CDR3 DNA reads TGTGCCAGCAGTGAATGGGGCAGAGACTACGAGCAGTTCTTC.

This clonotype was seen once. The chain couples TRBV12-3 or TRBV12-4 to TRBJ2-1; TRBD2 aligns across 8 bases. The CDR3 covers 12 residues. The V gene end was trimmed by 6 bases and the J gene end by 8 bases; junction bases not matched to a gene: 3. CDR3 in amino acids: CASSRSGDEQFF. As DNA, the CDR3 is TGTGCCAGCAGCCGTAGCGGGGATGAGCAGTTCTTC.

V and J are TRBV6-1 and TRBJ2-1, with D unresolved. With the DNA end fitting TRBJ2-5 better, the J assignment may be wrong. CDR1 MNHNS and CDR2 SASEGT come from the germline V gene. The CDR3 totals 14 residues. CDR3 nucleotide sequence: TGTGCCAGCAGTGAAGGGCCGCGACGGGAGACCCAGTACTTC. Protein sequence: CASSEGPRRETQYF.

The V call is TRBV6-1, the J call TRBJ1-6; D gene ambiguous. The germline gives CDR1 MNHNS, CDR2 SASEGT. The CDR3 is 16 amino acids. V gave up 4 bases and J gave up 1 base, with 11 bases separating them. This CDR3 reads CASSGPVRSYNSPLHF. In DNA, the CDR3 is TGTGCCAGCAGTGGACCCGTGAGGTCCTATAATTCACCCCTCCACTTT.

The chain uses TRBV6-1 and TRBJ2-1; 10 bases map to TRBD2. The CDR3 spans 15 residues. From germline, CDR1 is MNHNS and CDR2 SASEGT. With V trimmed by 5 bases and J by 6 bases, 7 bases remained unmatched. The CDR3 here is CASSSRRTSGNEQFF. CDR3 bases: TGTGCCAGCAGTTCTCGACGGACTAGCGGCAATGAGCAGTTCTTC.

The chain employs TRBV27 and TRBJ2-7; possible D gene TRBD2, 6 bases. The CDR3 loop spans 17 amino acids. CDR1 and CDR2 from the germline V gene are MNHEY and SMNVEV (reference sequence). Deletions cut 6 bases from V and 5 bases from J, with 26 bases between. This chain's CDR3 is CASRRRGLRDGGDEQYF. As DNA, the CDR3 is TGTGCCAGCAGGCGTAGGGGACTCCGGGACGGGGGAGACGAGCAGTACTTC.

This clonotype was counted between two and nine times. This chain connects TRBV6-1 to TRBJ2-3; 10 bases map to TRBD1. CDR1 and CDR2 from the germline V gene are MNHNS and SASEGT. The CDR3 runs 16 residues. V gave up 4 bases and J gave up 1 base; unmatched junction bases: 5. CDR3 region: CASSARTGGGTDTQYF. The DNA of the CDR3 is TGTGCCAGCAGTGCCCGGACAGGGGGTGGCACAGATACGCAGTATTTT.